The next 21 T cell receptor beta chains were all read from a single sample in a study of OX40 agonist ivuxolimab in advanced cancers. The data were produced by immunoSEQ multiplex PCR, yet TCRdb's version contains in-frame clones alone and is incomplete. Found here are more than 15,000 clones, around 77% of them singletons; the top ten hold roughly 25%. The sample here was CD4+ or CD8+ T cells sorted from blood, taken in a trial of the OX40 agonist ivuxolimab. The receptors come from an adult with an advanced solid tumor such as melanoma, head and neck, liver or kidney cancer.

This clone was observed a handful of times. This chain joins TRBV6-5 and TRBJ2-1; TRBD1 matches at 9 bases. Germline trimming cut 7 bases from V and 3 bases from J; bases unmatched to any gene: 4. This CDR3 comprises 14 residues. CDR1 and CDR2 from the germline V gene are MNHEY and SVGAGI. The CDR3 bases are TGTGCCAGCATCCCGGGACAGGGCTACAATGAGCAGTTCTTC. It specifies CASIPGQGYNEQFF.

CDR3: CASSVVSGKNTGELFF. CDR3 DNA: TGTGCCAGCAGCGTAGTTTCAGGGAAGAACACCGGGGAGCTGTTTTTT. The genes are TRBV9 and TRBJ2-2, with a weak D call TRBD1 (5 bases). CDR3 length: 16 amino acids. The V and J ends lost 0 bases and 1 base respectively, with 10 bases between them. Germline V gene lookup returns CDR1 SGDLS and CDR2 YYNGEE.

On this clone: A far larger clone differs by one base, so this is likely a read error. This chain connects TRBV6-4 to TRBJ1-2; D remains unclear. The CDR3 is made up of 15 amino acids. CDR1 is MRHNA and CDR2 is SNTAGT in the germline V gene. DNA of the CDR3: TGTGCCAGCAGTCACTCGGCGGACCCTAACTATGGCTACACCTTC. As protein: CASSHSADPNYGYTF.

V is TRBV27 and J is TRBJ2-5; unclear D gene. Germline V gene lookup returns CDR1 MNHEY and CDR2 SMNVEV (reference sequence). V lost 3 bases, J lost 1 base, and 0 bases lay in between. This CDR3 spans 11 amino acids. The CDR3 bases are TGTGCCAGCAGTTTCCAAGAGACCCAGTACTTC. The encoded protein is CASSFQETQYF.

This chain uses TRBV5-6 with TRBJ1-1; no definite D call. There are 12 residues in the CDR3. Germline values: CDR1 SGHDT, CDR2 YYEEEE. Trimming shortened V by 4 bases and J by 10 bases, and 14 bases separated the two germline ends. CDR3 residues: CASSQLRIGAFF. Here the CDR3 DNA reads TGTGCCAGCAGCCAGCTTAGGATCGGAGCTTTCTTT. Looking up the rest from reference TRBV5-6 and TRBJ1-1 gives the full variable domain: DAGVTQSPTHLIKTRGQQVTLRCSPKSGHDTVSWYQQALGQGPQFIFQYYEEEERQRGNFPDRFSGHQFPNYSSELNVNALLLGDSALYLCASSQLRIGAFFGQGTRLTVV.

The chain is built from TRBV7-2 and TRBJ2-1; D not resolved. The CDR3 length is 14 residues. The germline V gene encodes CDR1 SGHTA and CDR2 FQGNSA. Trimming left V 1 base short and J 5 bases short, with 9 bases between. Written as DNA, the CDR3 is TGTGCCAGCAGCTTAGGGCGGTCCCACAATGAGCAGTTCTTC. Its protein product is CASSLGRSHNEQFF.

This chain uses TRBV2 with TRBJ2-6; maybe TRBD1 (5 bases). The CDR3 extends over 17 amino acids. Trimming shortened V by 6 bases and J by 0 bases, and 15 bases separated the two germline ends. Germline lookup yields CDR1 SNHLY and CDR2 FYNNEI. CDR3 sequence reads: CASRLDTQGSGANVLTF. CDR3 nucleotide sequence: TGTGCCAGCAGGCTGGACACGCAAGGCTCTGGGGCCAACGTCCTGACTTTC. The whole variable domain, remainder taken from reference TRBV2 and TRBJ2-6, is EPEVTQTPSHQVTQMGQEVILRCVPISNHLYFYWYRQILGQKVEFLVSFYNNEISEKSEIFDDQFSVERPDGSNFTLKIRSTKLEDSAMYFCASRLDTQGSGANVLTFGAGSRLTVL.

This rearrangement joins TRBV25-1 to TRBJ1-5; the D is unclear. The CDR3 loop spans 15 amino acids. The germline gives CDR1 MGHDK, CDR2 SYGVNS. The germline V and J ends were trimmed by 4 bases and 0 bases, with 10 bases remaining between them. This CDR3 reads CASSGRGSSNQPQHF. The CDR3 DNA is TGTGCCAGCAGTGGCCGAGGGAGTAGCAATCAGCCCCAGCATTTT. Drawing the rest from reference TRBV25-1 and TRBJ1-5, the complete variable domain is EADIYQTPRYLVIGTGKKITLECSQTMGHDKMYWYQQDPGMELHLIHYSYGVNSTEKGDLSSESTVSRIRTEHFPLTLESARPSHTSQYLCASSGRGSSNQPQHFGDGTRLSIL.

The chain recombines TRBV6-6 with TRBJ1-1, with a tentative D call TRBD1 (6 bases). Per germline, CDR1 MNHNY and CDR2 SVGAGI (reference sequence). V was trimmed by 1 base and J by 6 bases, leaving 12 bases between them. The CDR3 covers 14 residues. The CDR3 DNA sequence: TGTGCCAGCAGTTACTTAAAAGGGGGATCTGAAGCTTTCTTT. It codes for CASSYLKGGSEAFF.

The rearrangement joins TRBV10-3 to TRBJ2-1; D may be TRBD1 or TRBD2 (5 bases each). The CDR3 is 12 residues long. The V gene lost 7 bases and the J gene lost 6 bases, with 10 bases spanning the gap. Germline values: CDR1 ENHRY, CDR2 SYGVKD. CDR3 in amino acids: CAITRDGNEQFF. As DNA, the CDR3 is TGTGCCATCACCCGGGACGGCAATGAGCAGTTCTTC.

The CDR3 reads CASSWGGTNTEAFF. The CDR3, as DNA: TGTGCCAGTAGTTGGGGAGGCACTAACACTGAAGCTTTCTTT. This rearrangement joins TRBV19 to TRBJ1-1; D is ambiguous. V lost 5 bases and J lost 2, with 12 bases in between. The germline CDR1 and CDR2 sequences are LNHDA and SQIVND (reference sequence). The CDR3 has 14 amino acids.

This rearrangement joins TRBV6-4 to TRBJ2-3; D gene ambiguous. V was pared by 3 bases and J by 3 bases, with 7 bases between. Germline CDR1 MRHNA, CDR2 SNTAGT. The CDR3 covers 13 residues. The CDR3 bases are TGTGCCAGCAGTGATAGCAAAACAGATACGCAGTATTTT. Translated: CASSDSKTDTQYF.

The chain is built from TRBV9 and TRBJ2-1, with TRBD2 matching over 14 bases. The junction had 2 bases not matched to a gene; V was cut back by 2 bases and J by 7 bases. This CDR3 comprises 15 residues. CDR1 is SGDLS and CDR2 is YYNGEE in the germline V gene. Written as DNA, the CDR3 is TGTGCCAGCAGCGTCGGGACTAGCGGGGGTAATGAGCAGTTCTTC. Its protein is CASSVGTSGGNEQFF.

The chain carries TRBV5-6 and TRBJ2-2; 9 nucleotides align to TRBD1. Germline CDR1 is SGHDT and CDR2 is YYEEEE. The CDR3 length is 15 residues. V shed 3 bases, J shed 3 bases, and the junction held 3 bases outside the gene matches. The CDR3 protein is CASSSDRGHTGELFF. DNA for the CDR3: TGTGCCAGCAGCTCGGACAGGGGTCACACCGGGGAGCTGTTTTTT.

The chain has TRBV4-1 and TRBJ2-1; D perhaps matches TRBD2 (6 bases). CDR1 is MGHRA and CDR2 is YSYEKL in the germline V gene. The CDR3 is 14 amino acids. V was pared by 3 bases and J by 8 bases, with 14 bases between. In nucleotides, the CDR3 is TGCGCCAGCAGCCATAAAGCGGGTGTGGATGAGCAGTTCTTC. It specifies CASSHKAGVDEQFF.

V gene TRBV9 combines with J gene TRBJ2-5, with no clear D. V lost 0 bases to trimming and J lost 2 bases, with 11 bases between them. CDR1 and CDR2 from the germline V gene are SGDLS and YYNGEE. The CDR3 is 15 residues long. CDR3 coding DNA: TGTGCCAGCAGCGTAGTAGGCAGACCACAAGAGACCCAGTACTTC. It is translated as CASSVVGRPQETQYF.

The CDR3 DNA reads TGTGCCAGCAGTTTAGGAGGGGCAGAGACCCAGTACTTC. Translating it yields CASSLGGAETQYF. V usage is TRBV27 and J usage is TRBJ2-5; the D gene is possibly TRBD2 (6 bases). The V and J ends lost 2 bases and 4 bases respectively, with 8 bases between them. The CDR3 runs 13 residues. Germline CDR1 reads MNHEY; CDR2 reads SMNVEV (reference sequence).

This chain links TRBV5-6 with TRBJ2-1; D unresolved. The ends were cut back, 4 bases at V and 5 bases at J, with 13 bases in the middle. The V gene's germline CDR1 is SGHDT and CDR2 YYEEEE. The CDR3 length is 14 residues. The CDR3 sequence is CASSQITAHNEQFF. The CDR3 DNA follows: TGTGCCAGCAGCCAGATCACAGCGCACAATGAGCAGTTCTTC.

This chain links TRBV6-5 with TRBJ2-7; no clear D. The germline gives CDR1 MNHEY, CDR2 SVGAGI. The V end was cut by 7 bases, the J end by 2 bases, with 15 bases between. The CDR3 spans 14 residues. CDR3 nucleotide sequence: TGTGCCAGCATGCTGACGGTGAGCACCTACGAGCAGTACTTC. It specifies CASMLTVSTYEQYF.

The chain joins TRBV18 to TRBJ2-7; TRBD1 matches 7 bases. V lost 3 bases to trimming and J lost 3 bases; unmatched junction nucleotides: 2. The CDR3 has 13 amino acids. The V gene's germline CDR1 is KGHSH and CDR2 LQKENI. As DNA, the CDR3 is TGTGCCAGCTCACCTGGGGACAGCTACGAGCAGTACTTC. Amino acid sequence: CASSPGDSYEQYF.

The chain couples TRBV5-1 to TRBJ2-3; 7 bases fit TRBD2. Germline V lookup: CDR1 SGHRS, CDR2 YFSETQ. This CDR3 has 14 amino acids. Germline trimming cut 2 bases from V and 6 bases from J; bases unmatched to any gene: 6. The CDR3 reads CASSFKAGSDTQYF. The CDR3 nucleotides are TGCGCCAGCAGCTTTAAAGCGGGGAGCGATACGCAGTATTTT.